Given below is one T cell receptor (beta chain) in context. Its antigen is as yet unknown. This sample stems from a study of post-analysis software for immune sequencing data. The study, taken as a whole, reports: Patients used about 5 TRBV segments, including TRBV5-6, TRBV5-1 and TRBV20-1, more often than controls.

TCR beta cDNA libraries included unique molecular identifiers. One entry per CDR3 protein results from TCRdb running MiXCR on the PCR reads. The data hold hundreds of thousands of distinct CDR3 sequences, with approximately 30% observed a single time. In germline, CDR1 is DFQATT, CDR2 SNEGSKA (reference sequence). The CDR3 has 14 amino acids. V lost 3 bases, J lost 4 bases, and 6 bases stayed unmatched. The sequence came from a girl aged 10-17 years with multiple sclerosis. The specimen was blood. The chain has TRBV20-1 and TRBJ2-7; 10 bases are a match to TRBD2. DNA for the CDR3: TGCAGTGCTAGTGTGCTAGCGGGAGATTACGAGCAGTACTTC. Its translation is CSASVLAGDYEQYF.